Listed here are 25 T cell receptor beta chains from one sample, sequenced in a study of beta chain features in type 1 diabetes. Every bit of the isolated RNA underwent reverse transcription, so sequencing read expressed TCRB transcripts. Data came from immunoSEQ multiplex PCR; TCRdb stores just in-frame clones and leaves some out. The sample lists some 180,000 clones, about 13% occurring once. The sequenced sample was central memory CD4+ T cells from blood. The receptors were gathered from a woman younger than 30 in good health.

This chain joins TRBV7-2 and TRBJ1-1, with 8 bases fitting TRBD1. This CDR3 has 15 amino acids. From germline, CDR1 is SGHTA and CDR2 FQGNSA. V gave up 7 bases and J gave up 1 base; unmatched junction bases: 8. The CDR3 protein is CASTLEGTGNTEAFF. CDR3 nucleotide sequence: TGTGCCAGCACCCTCGAAGGGACAGGGAACACTGAAGCTTTCTTT.

This clone was picked up a small number of times. The chain joins TRBV5-1 to TRBJ2-7; 12 bases are shared with TRBD2. Germline V lookup: CDR1 SGHRS, CDR2 YFSETQ. The CDR3 has 13 residues. J gave up 5 bases and V 5 bases, and 2 bases lay outside the gene matches. CDR3 DNA sequence: TGCGCCAGCAGACGGACTAGCGGGAACGAGCAGTACTTC. It codes for CASRRTSGNEQYF.

The J gene is TRBJ1-3, the V gene TRBV6-5; tentative D call: TRBD1 (6 bases). The CDR3 loop spans 13 amino acids. The germline CDR1 and CDR2 sequences are MNHEY and SVGAGI. V was clipped by 1 base and J by 9 bases, with 10 bases between them. For the CDR3, the DNA is TGTGCCAGCAGTTACTACAGGGACGGCACCATATATTTT. Translated, it gives CASSYYRDGTIYF.

The rearrangement joins TRBV5-5 to TRBJ1-2, with D possibly matching TRBD1 (5 bases). This CDR3 is 14 amino acids long. V lost 0 bases and J lost 7, with 13 bases in between. The germline gives CDR1 SGHKS, CDR2 YYEKEE (reference sequence). The CDR3 nucleotides are TGTGCCAGCAGCTTGGGAAGGGGTCTAGGTGGCTACACCTTC. The encoded protein is CASSLGRGLGGYTF.

The V call is TRBV7-8, the J call TRBJ2-1; D is possibly TRBD1 (5 bases). CDR1 and CDR2 from the germline V gene are SGHVS and FQNEAQ. With 1 base removed from V and 0 bases from J, the gap between germline ends came to 13 bases. The CDR3 extends over 17 amino acids. The CDR3 DNA reads TGTGCCAGCAGCTTAGACAAGGGGTCCAGCTCCTACAATGAGCAGTTCTTC. Its translation: CASSLDKGSSSYNEQFF.

This clone was detected only a few times. V is TRBV4-1 and J is TRBJ2-7; 10 bases are shared with TRBD2. Per the germline V gene, CDR1 is MGHRA and CDR2 is YSYEKL. V lost 3 bases and J lost 2; bases outside the gene matches: 4. The CDR3 consists of 15 residues. CDR3 in DNA: TGCGCCAGCAGCCAGAGGACTAGCGGCCCCTACGAGCAGTACTTC. Its protein is CASSQRTSGPYEQYF.

The rearrangement joins TRBV7-2 to TRBJ2-1; D is perhaps TRBD2 (6 bases). The CDR3 consists of 15 residues. CDR1 and CDR2 (germline): SGHTA, FQGNSA. V was clipped by 0 bases and J by 10 bases, with 16 bases between them. The DNA of the CDR3 is TGTGCCAGCAGCTTAGCGCAAGGAGGGAGGAGCGAGCAGTTCTTC. This gives the protein CASSLAQGGRSEQFF. Drawing the rest from reference TRBV7-2 and TRBJ2-1, the complete variable domain is GAGVSQSPSNKVTEKGKDVELRCDPISGHTALYWYRQSLGQGLEFLIYFQGNSAPDKSGLPSDRFSAERTGGSVSTLTIQRTQQEDSAVYLCASSLAQGGRSEQFFGPGTRLTVL.

There are a few counts of this clone. V gene TRBV9 combines with J gene TRBJ2-7; no clear D gene. CDR1 and CDR2 (germline): SGDLS, YYNGEE. The CDR3 length is 14 residues. Trimming removed 3 bases at V and 6 bases at J, with 16 bases between. This CDR3 reads CASSAVSGASEQYF. The CDR3 region has the DNA TGTGCCAGCAGCGCCGTATCGGGTGCGTCCGAGCAGTACTTC.

This clone appeared a few times. CDR3 sequence: CASSAGQSLGSYEQYF. CDR3 bases: TGTGCCAGCAGTGCCGGACAGTCTTTGGGCTCCTACGAGCAGTACTTC. The J gene is TRBJ2-5, the V gene TRBV27, with TRBD1 as a possible D gene (6 bases). The J call could be wrong; TRBJ2-7 is a better fit for the DNA end. This CDR3 has 16 amino acids. Germline CDR1 reads MNHEY; CDR2 reads SMNVEV (reference sequence).

This clone appeared once. This rearrangement joins TRBV6-4 to TRBJ1-5, with no clear D. Germline V lookup: CDR1 MRHNA, CDR2 SNTAGT. There are 13 residues in the CDR3. V gave up 10 bases and J gave up 2 bases, with 12 bases separating them. Written as DNA, the CDR3 is TGTGCCACCCTGAAAAACTGCAATCAGCCCCAGCATTTT. Translated: CATLKNCNQPQHF.

This clone came up a few times. This rearrangement joins TRBV28 to TRBJ2-5, with 12 bases lining up with TRBD2. The germline V gene encodes CDR1 MDHEN and CDR2 SYDVKM. The trim removed 5 bases at V and 4 bases at J, leaving 8 bases unmatched. This CDR3 is 16 amino acids long. The CDR3 region has the DNA TGTGCCAGCAGTCCACGACTAGCGGGAGTCGTAGAGACCCAGTACTTC. Encoded protein: CASSPRLAGVVETQYF.

The V and J genes are TRBV29-1 and TRBJ2-5; 9 nucleotides match TRBD1. Germline CDR1 and CDR2: SQVTM and ANQGSEA. V was clipped by 7 bases and J by 11 bases; unmatched bases: 11. This CDR3 spans 12 amino acids. CDR3 sequence (DNA): TGCAGCGCGAGATCGACAGGGGGAGAGCAGTACTTC. It translates to CSARSTGGEQYF.

The J gene is TRBJ2-7, the V gene TRBV7-2, with 12 bases matching TRBD2. CDR3 length: 16 amino acids. V dropped 1 base and J dropped 4; count of bases not matched to a gene: 5. Germline V gene sequence: CDR1 SGHTA, CDR2 FQGNSA. CDR3 region: CASSLGLAGAQYEQYF. The CDR3 nucleotides are TGTGCCAGCAGCTTAGGACTAGCGGGAGCTCAGTACGAGCAGTACTTC.

In its sample, this clone was seen a few times. The chain employs TRBV19 and TRBJ1-2, with D perhaps TRBD1 (5 bases). V was trimmed by 9 bases and J by 5 bases, leaving 16 bases between them. The CDR3 length is 13 residues. Per germline, CDR1 LNHDA and CDR2 SQIVND (reference sequence). This chain's CDR3 is CASTQDGRYGYTF. CDR3 nucleotides: TGTGCCAGCACACAGGATGGACGTTATGGCTACACCTTC.

V is TRBV11-2 and J is TRBJ2-3; TRBD2 matches 9 bases. CDR1 and CDR2 from the germline V gene are SGHAT and FQNNGV. Trimming at V came to 4 bases and at J to 3 bases, leaving 2 bases not matched to a gene. The CDR3 spans 14 residues. The CDR3 nucleotides read TGTGCCAGCAGCTGGACTAGCGAGACAGATACGCAGTATTTT. Amino acid sequence: CASSWTSETDTQYF.

This clone turned up a few times. V gene TRBV25-1 combines with J gene TRBJ2-5; TRBD2 aligns across 12 bases. CDR1 and CDR2 (germline): MGHDK, SYGVNS. This CDR3 is built from 14 residues. The V segment lost 3 bases and the J segment 8 bases; nucleotides outside the gene matches: 4. CDR3: CASSDASGRGTQYF. CDR3 nucleotides: TGTGCCAGCAGTGATGCTAGCGGGAGGGGTACCCAGTACTTC.

This clone was detected only a few times. The V call is TRBV29-1, the J call TRBJ2-5, with D unclear. This CDR3 is built from 11 residues. Per the germline V gene, CDR1 is SQVTM and CDR2 is ANQGSEA. V lost 5 bases, J lost 5 bases, and 9 bases lay in between. CDR3 sequence: CSVPRQETQYF. CDR3 coding DNA: TGCAGCGTTCCTAGGCAGGAGACCCAGTACTTC.

The chain has TRBV18 and TRBJ2-7; 8 positions match TRBD1. The germline V gene has CDR1 KGHSH and CDR2 LQKENI. With 4 bases clipped from V and 3 bases from J, the junction kept 2 bases outside the gene matches. The CDR3 consists of 13 residues. In DNA form, the CDR3 reads TGTGCCAGCTCACAGGGACAGGACTACGAGCAGTACTTC. Translation gives CASSQGQDYEQYF.

This clone was detected a few times. The chain couples TRBV11-3 to TRBJ2-6; D unclear. CDR1 and CDR2 (germline): SGHNT, YENEEA. The V gene lost 3 bases and the J gene lost 0 bases, with 9 bases spanning the gap. The CDR3 has 16 residues. CDR3 protein: CASSFSGNSGANVLTF. Written as DNA, the CDR3 is TGTGCCAGCAGCTTTTCAGGCAACTCTGGGGCCAACGTCCTGACTTTC.

The chain employs TRBV23-1 and TRBJ2-5, with TRBD1 matching over 8 bases. TRBV23-1 qualifies as an ORF whose function is uncertain. This CDR3 has 17 residues. Trimming cost V 7 bases and J 4 bases; bases outside gene matches: 17. CDR3 bases: TGCGCCAGCACCACCCCGTGCAGGGGGCGATGGGGAGAGACCCAGTACTTC. Amino acids: CASTTPCRGRWGETQYF.

This clone was seen a handful of times. The rearrangement joins TRBV2 to TRBJ2-7; D gene uncertain. Germline CDR1 reads SNHLY; CDR2 reads FYNNEI. V gave up 5 bases and J gave up 1 base, with 9 bases separating them. CDR3 length: 13 amino acids. The CDR3 sequence: CASSPDISYEQYF. The DNA for the CDR3 is TGTGCCAGCAGTCCCGACATTTCCTACGAGCAGTACTTC.

Details on this clone: Other DNA sequences in the same sample also yield this CDR3. The chain links TRBV14 to TRBJ2-7, with D uncertain. Trimming left V 1 base short and J 1 base short, with 5 bases between. This CDR3 spans 13 amino acids. Germline CDR1 reads SGHDN; CDR2 reads FVKESK. CDR3 sequence: CASSQGRSYEQYF. CDR3 bases: TGTGCCAGCAGCCAAGGCAGATCCTACGAGCAGTACTTC.

The chain joins TRBV28 to TRBJ2-7; 8 bases are a match to TRBD2. After removal of 11 bases from V and 5 bases from J, the junction contained 8 bases not matched to a gene. The CDR3 consists of 12 residues. Germline V CDR1 and CDR2: MDHEN, SYDVKM. CDR3 DNA: TGTGCCGCGGAACGGGAGGGTAACGAGCAGTACTTC. This gives the protein CAAEREGNEQYF.

This clone was observed a few times. This sample also contains other DNA sequences that code for the same CDR3. The rearrangement links TRBV30 to TRBJ1-1; tentative D call: TRBD1 (6 bases). V was trimmed by 0 bases and J by 1 base, leaving 6 bases between them. This CDR3 is built from 13 residues. Germline CDR1 GTSNPN, CDR2 SVGIG (reference sequence). CDR3 residues: CAWSVQGNTEAFF. CDR3 sequence (DNA): TGTGCCTGGAGTGTACAGGGGAACACTGAAGCTTTCTTT.

The V call is TRBV6-1, the J call TRBJ2-3; 9 nucleotides line up with TRBD1. CDR1 and CDR2 from the germline V gene are MNHNS and SASEGT. Unmatched junction bases numbered 5, after V lost 6 bases and J lost 4 bases. The CDR3 totals 14 residues. CDR3 residues: CASSGRTGADTQYF. CDR3 DNA sequence: TGTGCCAGCAGCGGCCGGACAGGGGCAGATACGCAGTATTTT.